These 25 T cell receptor beta chains share one sample of origin, sequenced in a study of blood T cells in healthy people across ages. Through a sample-barcoded 5' primer and a J-beta primer mix, a second PCR was run for roughly 7 to 12 cycles. TCRdb passed the 5' RACE reads through MiXCR, listing each CDR3 protein once. Found here are about 1.6 million distinct CDR3 sequences, roughly a third of them singletons; the top ten hold around 11%. The sequenced sample consisted of blood. These receptors were collected from a woman aged 25 to 39 in good health.

This clonotype was counted between two and nine times. The V call is TRBV4-2, the J call TRBJ2-3, with D possibly TRBD2 on 7 matching bases. Looked up from germline, CDR1 is LGHNA and CDR2 is YNFKEQ. The CDR3 is 18 residues long. Deletions cut 0 bases from V and 1 base from J, with 17 bases between. The CDR3 spells CASSQDRGGAIRTDTQYF. DNA for the CDR3: TGTGCCAGCAGCCAAGATAGGGGGGGAGCAATACGCACAGATACGCAGTATTTT.

In the case of this clonotype: One junction end does not reproduce the germline sequence, and a read error may be involved. The chain uses TRBV5-1 and TRBJ1-5, with D unresolved. Germline V gene lookup returns CDR1 SGHRS and CDR2 YFSETQ. The CDR3 covers 13 residues. DNA for the CDR3: TGCGCCAGCAGCTTGACAGTAGATCAGCCCCGGCATTTT. It is translated as CASSLTVDQPRHF.

This clonotype showed up just a few times. The gene calls are TRBV9 and TRBJ2-3; 10 positions match TRBD1. CDR1 is SGDLS, CDR2 YYNGEE, per germline. Trimming took 3 bases from V and 6 from J; bases not matched to a gene: 7. There are 15 residues in the CDR3. The DNA for the CDR3 is TGTGCCAGCAGCGCTACGGGACAGGGGATTGATACGCAGTATTTT. Translated, it gives CASSATGQGIDTQYF.

This sequence joins TRBV20-1 and TRBJ1-4; the D gene is possibly TRBD1 (5 bases). The CDR3 covers 12 residues. The V gene lost 3 bases and the J gene lost 7 bases, with 9 bases spanning the gap. Germline V gene sequence: CDR1 DFQATT, CDR2 SNEGSKA (reference sequence). The CDR3 here is CSASRDSEKLFF. The CDR3 bases are TGCAGTGCTAGCAGGGACTCTGAAAAACTGTTTTTT.

This CDR3 reads CASSIRYKGTDTQYF. The CDR3 DNA reads as TGTGCCAGCAGTATCCGCTATAAGGGCACAGATACGCAGTATTTT. The chain joins TRBV6-6 to TRBJ2-3; D is uncertain. This CDR3 contains 15 residues. V was trimmed by 5 bases and J by 1 base, leaving 13 bases between them. CDR1 is MNHNY and CDR2 is SVGAGI in the germline V gene (reference sequence).

This chain joins TRBV3-1 and TRBJ1-2; D not resolved. Germline lookup yields CDR1 LGHDT and CDR2 YNNKEL (reference sequence). Trimming took 0 bases from V and 0 from J, leaving 14 bases between them. The CDR3 sequence is 17 residues long. The CDR3 nucleotides are TGTGCCAGCAGCCAAGATTTGGTAGGGAGAGCTAACTATGGCTACACCTTC. Protein: CASSQDLVGRANYGYTF.

As to this clonotype: A junction end diverges from the germline sequence, so it may reflect a read error. The rearrangement joins TRBV4-1 to TRBJ2-7, with D possibly being TRBD2 (6 bases). The CDR3 has 16 amino acids. Germline lookup yields CDR1 MGHRA and CDR2 YSYEKL. The CDR3 nucleotides read TGCGCCAGCACCCAAGGGCCAACTAGCAGGAGCGGTGAGCAGTACTTC. This gives the protein CASTQGPTSRSGEQYF.

This clonotype was counted between two and nine times. The rearrangement joins TRBV6-5 to TRBJ2-3, with 8 bases identical to TRBD2. This CDR3 contains 18 residues. Germline CDR1 and CDR2: MNHEY and SVGAGI. The V and J ends lost 3 bases and 5 bases, in that order; junction bases with no gene match: 16. The CDR3 region has the DNA TGTGCCAGCAGTTATATGATTCCCGTTAGCGGGGAAGTAGATACGCAGTATTTT. Its protein product is CASSYMIPVSGEVDTQYF.

The V call is TRBV28, the J call TRBJ1-1; 8 bases align to TRBD1. The V segment lost 2 bases and the J segment 10 bases; nucleotides outside the gene matches: 3. Germline V gene lookup returns CDR1 MDHEN and CDR2 SYDVKM. There are 12 residues in the CDR3. CDR3 loop: CASSLPDRGAFF. In DNA form, the CDR3 reads TGTGCCAGCAGTTTACCAGACAGGGGAGCTTTCTTT.

This clonotype was detected only a few times. V and J are TRBV7-6 and TRBJ2-1; the D gene is possibly TRBD2 (6 bases). Germline CDR1 SGHVS, CDR2 FNYEAQ. This CDR3 contains 16 residues. Trimming shortened V by 3 bases and J by 4 bases, and 16 bases separated the two germline ends. CDR3 nucleotide sequence: TGTGCCAGCAGCTTCCGTTACGGGAGTGAGTACAATGAGCAGTTCTTC. It codes for CASSFRYGSEYNEQFF.

This clonotype was counted ten times or more. This chain uses TRBV12-3 or TRBV12-4 with TRBJ2-5; TRBD2 matches 7 bases. V gave up 3 bases and J gave up 4 bases; unmatched junction bases: 8. This CDR3 comprises 15 residues. The chain's CDR3 is CASSLGSAGRETQYF. The DNA of the CDR3 is TGTGCCAGCAGTTTGGGGTCAGCGGGAAGAGAGACCCAGTACTTC.

The V and J genes are TRBV28 and TRBJ1-2, with D possibly TRBD1 on 5 matching bases. V lost 7 bases to trimming and J lost 4 bases, with 16 bases between them. The CDR3 spans 14 residues. Germline assignment: CDR1 MDHEN and CDR2 SYDVKM. The CDR3 here is CASTPPGDIYGYTF. The CDR3 DNA sequence: TGTGCCAGCACCCCCCCGGGGGATATCTATGGCTACACCTTC.

The chain couples TRBV9 to TRBJ2-5; 9 nucleotides align to TRBD2. Looked up from germline, CDR1 is SGDLS and CDR2 is YYNGEE. CDR3 length: 17 residues. V trimming: 4 bases; J trimming: 2 bases; junction bases outside the gene matches: 12. The CDR3 sequence is CASSLGAGGLWQETQYF. The CDR3 DNA follows: TGTGCCAGCAGCCTTGGGGCGGGGGGGCTGTGGCAAGAGACCCAGTACTTC. The full variable domain, completed using reference TRBV9 and TRBJ2-5, is DSGVTQTPKHLITATGQRVTLRCSPRSGDLSVYWYQQSLDQGLQFLIQYYNGEERAKGNILERFSAQQFPDLHSELNLSSLELGDSALYFCASSLGAGGLWQETQYFGPGTRLLVL.

The rearrangement links TRBV2 to TRBJ1-1; maybe TRBD1 (6 bases). This CDR3 contains 13 residues. Per germline, CDR1 SNHLY and CDR2 FYNNEI. V lost 7 bases to trimming and J lost 11 bases, with 20 bases between them. CDR3 sequence: CASTIRGQSVAFF. CDR3 nucleotides: TGTGCCAGCACCATCCGAGGACAGTCCGTGGCTTTCTTT.

V and J are TRBV4-1 and TRBJ1-5; the match to TRBD1 covers 7 bases. With 4 bases clipped from V and 2 bases from J, the junction kept 14 bases outside the gene matches. Per the germline V gene, CDR1 is MGHRA and CDR2 is YSYEKL. This CDR3 is 18 amino acids long. The CDR3 loop reads CASSPFSFEGARNQPQHF. The CDR3 nucleotides are TGCGCCAGCAGCCCCTTCAGTTTCGAGGGGGCCCGCAATCAGCCCCAGCATTTT.

The chain carries TRBV4-2 and TRBJ2-1, with TRBD1 identical over 10 bases. CDR3 length: 16 amino acids. Germline CDR1 reads LGHNA; CDR2 reads YNFKEQ. J was trimmed by 7 bases and V by 1 base; bases with no gene match: 7. The CDR3 sequence is CASSQGFRQGANEQFF. In nucleotides, the CDR3 is TGTGCCAGCAGCCAAGGTTTTAGACAGGGGGCAAATGAGCAGTTCTTC.

J is TRBJ2-5 and V is TRBV21-1. The DNA end favors TRBJ2-7, so the J call may be wrong. TRBV21-1 is a listed pseudogene. This CDR3 spans 12 amino acids. This CDR3 is CASSEGPHEQYF. CDR3 coding DNA: TGTGCCAGCAGCGAAGGGCCCCACGAGCAGTACTTC.

This clonotype was observed a handful of times. Just one base apart from a much larger clone, this may be a read error. The chain has TRBV29-1 and TRBJ2-4; D not certain. Trimming stripped 0 bases from V and 15 bases from J, with 15 bases between. Per the germline V gene, CDR1 is SQVTM and CDR2 is ANQGSEA. This CDR3 has 12 amino acids. This CDR3 is CSVEDRFYERYF. The CDR3 DNA sequence: TGCAGCGTTGAAGACAGGTTTTACGAGCGGTACTTC.

Only a few counts were recorded for this clonotype. V is TRBV12-3 or TRBV12-4 and J is TRBJ2-1, with unresolved D. V gave up 8 bases and J gave up 5 bases, with 13 bases separating them. This CDR3 comprises 13 residues. The CDR3 DNA reads TGTGCCAGCTCCCGCGCGGTACACAATGAGCAGTTCTTC. Its protein is CASSRAVHNEQFF.

A remark on this clonotype: Sequence at one end of the junction differs from germline and may be a read error. The chain combines TRBV12-3 or TRBV12-4 with TRBJ2-3, with 13 bases lining up with TRBD2. CDR3 length equals 19 residues. The CDR3 nucleotides read TGTGCCAGCAGCCTTACTAGCGGGGGGGTACCGTTCGGCACAGATACGCGGTATTTT. This sequence encodes CASSLTSGGVPFGTDTRYF.

This chain links TRBV20-1 with TRBJ2-3; 9 bases align to TRBD2. CDR3 length: 16 amino acids. V gave up 3 bases and J gave up 2 bases; unmatched junction bases: 9. From germline, CDR1 is DFQATT and CDR2 SNEGSKA (reference sequence). CDR3 protein: CSASRSRTSDTDTQYF. CDR3 DNA sequence: TGCAGTGCTAGTAGGAGCCGGACTAGCGACACAGATACGCAGTATTTT.

The V and J genes are TRBV28 and TRBJ2-3; the match to TRBD2 covers 11 bases. CDR1 and CDR2 (germline): MDHEN, SYDVKM. V lost 3 bases to trimming and J lost 2 bases; unmatched junction nucleotides: 7. This CDR3 has 17 amino acids. The CDR3 protein is CASSFPTSGATTDTQYF. The CDR3 DNA sequence: TGTGCCAGCAGTTTCCCGACTAGCGGGGCCACCACAGATACGCAGTATTTT.

Note on this clonotype: A read error may account for a junction end that differs from germline. CDR3 protein: CAGSLGGYNEQFF. The CDR3 bases are TGTGCCGGCAGTTTAGGCGGATACAATGAGCAGTTCTTC. The rearrangement links TRBV27 to TRBJ2-1; the D is unclear. The CDR3 sequence is 13 residues long. Per the germline V gene, CDR1 is MNHEY and CDR2 is SMNVEV (reference sequence).

The chain combines TRBV5-1 with TRBJ2-1, with 7 bases identical to TRBD1. The V segment lost 1 base and the J segment 8 bases; nucleotides outside the gene matches: 9. The CDR3 consists of 15 residues. CDR1 is SGHRS, CDR2 YFSETQ, per germline. As DNA, the CDR3 is TGCGCCAGCAGCTTGTTTCAAGGGGGCGGCGATGAGCAGTTCTTC. This translates into CASSLFQGGGDEQFF.

There are many counts of this clonotype. The gene calls are TRBV27 and TRBJ2-7; the D is unclear. This CDR3 is 11 amino acids long. V was cut by 8 bases and J by 0 bases, with 5 bases left in between. Germline V gene lookup returns CDR1 MNHEY and CDR2 SMNVEV (reference sequence). CDR3 in DNA: TGTGCCAGCGTGGGCTCCTACGAGCAGTACTTC. Protein product: CASVGSYEQYF.